This T cell receptor beta chain was documented in a study of vaccination and CD4 T cells after COVID-19. Study conclusions and caveats: Only after vaccination were a median about 87% of convalescents' reactive clones seen.

Notes on this clonotype: Its matching antigen is unknown.

Oncomine TCR Beta short-read sequencing was applied to DNA from cultured CD4+ T cells. TCRdb ran MiXCR on the PCR reads and lists one entry per CDR3 protein. The data contain about 17,000 distinct CDR3 sequences, roughly 56% of them singletons. The CDR3 sequence is 17 residues long. Trimming cost V 4 bases and J 6 bases, with 21 bases left between them. Germline V gene lookup returns CDR1 MNHEY and CDR2 SVGAGI. Indicated treatment: approximately nine-day PBMC culture with coronavirus spike peptide pools or control peptides (ViraFEST assay). Positive PCR tests dated from March to December 2020, predating US Alpha, Beta and Delta variants. Cultures used more than 1.5 million PBMCs per well, 7.5 to 10 IU/ml IL-2 and about 10 ug/ml peptides.

The chain links TRBV6-5 to TRBJ2-2, with D perhaps being TRBD1 or TRBD2 (5 bases each). The material sequenced was CD4+ T cells from blood, cultured in vitro. The source is a human donor who had recovered from COVID-19. The DNA for the CDR3 is TGTGCCAGCAGTTTGACCTTCCGGGACCATAACCCCGGGGAGCTGTTTTTT. Translated, it gives CASSLTFRDHNPGELFF.